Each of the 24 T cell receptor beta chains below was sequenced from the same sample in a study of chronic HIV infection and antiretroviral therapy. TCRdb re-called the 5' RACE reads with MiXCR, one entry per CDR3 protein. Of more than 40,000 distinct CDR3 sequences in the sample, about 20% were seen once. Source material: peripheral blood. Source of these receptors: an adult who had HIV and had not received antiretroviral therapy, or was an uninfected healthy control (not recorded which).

The CDR3 DNA reads as TGCAGCGTCTTTAGAACCGGGGCCTACACTGAAGCTTTCTTT. Protein sequence: CSVFRTGAYTEAFF. The V and J genes are TRBV29-1 and TRBJ1-1; a possible D gene is TRBD1 (5 bases). V was pared by 6 bases and J by 3 bases, with 17 bases between. The germline V gene has CDR1 SQVTM and CDR2 ANQGSEA. The CDR3 has 14 residues.

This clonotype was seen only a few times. CDR3 DNA sequence: TGCGCCAGCAGCTTCACAACCCCGGCTGATACGCAGTATTTT. Its translation: CASSFTTPADTQYF. This rearrangement joins TRBV5-1 to TRBJ2-3; D unclear. The germline gives CDR1 SGHRS, CDR2 YFSETQ. Trimming removed 2 bases from V and 6 bases from J, with 13 bases in between. There are 14 residues in the CDR3.

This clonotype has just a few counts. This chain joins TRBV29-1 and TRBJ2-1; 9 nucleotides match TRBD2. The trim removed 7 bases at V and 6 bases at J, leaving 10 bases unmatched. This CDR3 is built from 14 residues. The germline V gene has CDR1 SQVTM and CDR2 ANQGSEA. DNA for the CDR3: TGCAGCGCCGAAGGGACTAGCATAACCAATGAGCAGTTCTTC. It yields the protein CSAEGTSITNEQFF.

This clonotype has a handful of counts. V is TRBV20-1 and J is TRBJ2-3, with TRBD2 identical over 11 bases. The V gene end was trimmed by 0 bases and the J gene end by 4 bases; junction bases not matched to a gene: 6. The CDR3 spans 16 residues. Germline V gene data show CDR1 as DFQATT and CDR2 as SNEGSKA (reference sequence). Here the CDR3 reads CSARDPGLAVADTQYF. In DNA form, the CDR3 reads TGCAGTGCTAGAGACCCGGGACTAGCGGTCGCAGATACGCAGTATTTT.

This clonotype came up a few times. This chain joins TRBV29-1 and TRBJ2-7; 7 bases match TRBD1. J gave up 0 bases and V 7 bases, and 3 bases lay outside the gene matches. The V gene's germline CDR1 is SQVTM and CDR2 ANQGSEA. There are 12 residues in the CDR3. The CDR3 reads CSATGVSYEQYF. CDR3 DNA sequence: TGCAGCGCAACAGGGGTCTCCTACGAGCAGTACTTC.

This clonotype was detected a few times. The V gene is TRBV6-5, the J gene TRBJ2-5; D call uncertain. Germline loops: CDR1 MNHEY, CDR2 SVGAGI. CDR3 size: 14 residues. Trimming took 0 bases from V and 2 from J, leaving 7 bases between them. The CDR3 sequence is CASSYSSRQETQYF. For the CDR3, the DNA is TGTGCCAGCAGTTACTCGAGCAGGCAAGAGACCCAGTACTTC.

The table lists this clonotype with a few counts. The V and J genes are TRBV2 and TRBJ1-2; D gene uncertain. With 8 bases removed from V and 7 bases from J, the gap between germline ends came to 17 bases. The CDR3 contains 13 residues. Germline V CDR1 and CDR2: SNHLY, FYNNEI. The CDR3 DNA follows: TGTGCCAGCGCTGGAGAGACCACATCTGGCTACACCTTC. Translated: CASAGETTSGYTF.

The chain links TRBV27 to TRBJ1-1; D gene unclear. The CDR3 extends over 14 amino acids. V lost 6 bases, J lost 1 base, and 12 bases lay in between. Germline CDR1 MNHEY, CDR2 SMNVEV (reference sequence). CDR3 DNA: TGTGCCAGCAGGTGGTTAGACAAGAACACTGAAGCTTTCTTT. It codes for CASRWLDKNTEAFF.

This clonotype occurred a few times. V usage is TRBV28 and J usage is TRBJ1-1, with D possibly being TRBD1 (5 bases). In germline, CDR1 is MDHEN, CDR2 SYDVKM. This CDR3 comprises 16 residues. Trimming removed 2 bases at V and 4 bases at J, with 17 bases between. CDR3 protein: CASSLIMRGLGTEAFF. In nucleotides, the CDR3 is TGTGCCAGCAGTTTAATTATGAGGGGATTGGGCACTGAAGCTTTCTTT.

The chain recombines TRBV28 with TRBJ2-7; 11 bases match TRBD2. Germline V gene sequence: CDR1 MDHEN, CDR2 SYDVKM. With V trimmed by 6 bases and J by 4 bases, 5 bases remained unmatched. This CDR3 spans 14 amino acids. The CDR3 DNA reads TGTGCCAGCAGACTTCTAGCGGGAGGTTACGAGCAGTACTTC. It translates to CASRLLAGGYEQYF.

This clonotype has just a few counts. The CDR3 here is CSVVPGGRNKNIQYF. CDR3 sequence (DNA): TGCAGCGTTGTCCCCGGCGGGAGAAACAAAAACATTCAGTACTTC. The chain combines TRBV29-1 with TRBJ2-4, with TRBD2 matching over 7 bases. V lost 4 bases to trimming and J lost 3 bases; unmatched junction nucleotides: 9. There are 15 residues in the CDR3. Germline CDR1 reads SQVTM; CDR2 reads ANQGSEA.

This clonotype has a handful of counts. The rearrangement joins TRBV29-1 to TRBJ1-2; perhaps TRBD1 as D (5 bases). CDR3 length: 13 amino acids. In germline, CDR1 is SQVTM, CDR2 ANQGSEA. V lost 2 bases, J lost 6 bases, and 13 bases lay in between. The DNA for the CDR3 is TGCAGCGTTGAACCTGCAGGGAAGGATGGCTACACCTTC. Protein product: CSVEPAGKDGYTF.

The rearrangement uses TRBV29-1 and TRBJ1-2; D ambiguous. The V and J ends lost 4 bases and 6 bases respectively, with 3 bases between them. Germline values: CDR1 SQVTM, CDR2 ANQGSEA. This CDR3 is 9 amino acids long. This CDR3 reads CSVVHGYTF. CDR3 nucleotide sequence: TGCAGCGTTGTGCATGGCTACACCTTC.

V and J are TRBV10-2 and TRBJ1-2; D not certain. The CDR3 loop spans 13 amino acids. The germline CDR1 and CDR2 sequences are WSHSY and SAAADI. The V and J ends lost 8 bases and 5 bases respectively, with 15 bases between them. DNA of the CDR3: TGCGCCAGCTCGACGCTGGCTAGGTATGGCTACACCTTC. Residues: CASSTLARYGYTF.

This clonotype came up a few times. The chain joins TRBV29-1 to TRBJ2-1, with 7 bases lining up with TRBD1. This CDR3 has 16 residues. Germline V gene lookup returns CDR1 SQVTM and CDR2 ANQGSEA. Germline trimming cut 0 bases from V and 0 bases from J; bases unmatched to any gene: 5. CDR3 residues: CSVEDPGQSSYNEQFF. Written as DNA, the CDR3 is TGCAGCGTTGAAGACCCGGGACAGAGCTCCTACAATGAGCAGTTCTTC.

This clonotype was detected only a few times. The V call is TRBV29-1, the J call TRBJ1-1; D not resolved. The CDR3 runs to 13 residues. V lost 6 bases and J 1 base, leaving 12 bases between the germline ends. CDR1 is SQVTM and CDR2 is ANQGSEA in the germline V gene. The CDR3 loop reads CSVGPLTNTEAFF. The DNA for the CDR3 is TGCAGCGTAGGGCCGTTAACGAACACTGAAGCTTTCTTT.

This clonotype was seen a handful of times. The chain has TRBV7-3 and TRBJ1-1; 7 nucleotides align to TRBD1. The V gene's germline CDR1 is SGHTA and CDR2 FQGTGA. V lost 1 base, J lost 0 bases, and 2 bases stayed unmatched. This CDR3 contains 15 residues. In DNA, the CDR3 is TGTGCCAGCAGCTTAAAGGGGGCCATGAACACTGAAGCTTTCTTT. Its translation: CASSLKGAMNTEAFF.

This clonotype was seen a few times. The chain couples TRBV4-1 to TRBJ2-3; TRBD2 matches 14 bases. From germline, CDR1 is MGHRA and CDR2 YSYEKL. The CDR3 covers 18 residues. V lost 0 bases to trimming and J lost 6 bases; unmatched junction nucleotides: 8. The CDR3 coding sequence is TGCGCCAGCAGCCAAGACGTGGGACTAGCGGGAGAGGGGGATACGCAGTATTTT. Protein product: CASSQDVGLAGEGDTQYF.

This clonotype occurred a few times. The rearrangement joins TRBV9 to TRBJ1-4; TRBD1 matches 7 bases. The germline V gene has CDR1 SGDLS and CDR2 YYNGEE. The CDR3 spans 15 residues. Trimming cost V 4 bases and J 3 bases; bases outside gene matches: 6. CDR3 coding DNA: TGTGCCAGCAGCCCCCGACAGGGCTCTAATGAAAAACTGTTTTTT. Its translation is CASSPRQGSNEKLFF.

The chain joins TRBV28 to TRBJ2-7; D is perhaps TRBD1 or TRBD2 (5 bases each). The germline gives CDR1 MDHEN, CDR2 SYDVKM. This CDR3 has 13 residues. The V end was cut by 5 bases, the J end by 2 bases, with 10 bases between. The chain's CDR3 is CASSHGTTYEQYF. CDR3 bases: TGTGCCAGCAGTCACGGGACCACCTACGAGCAGTACTTC. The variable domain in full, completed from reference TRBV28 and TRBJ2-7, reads DVKVTQSSRYLVKRTGEKVFLECVQDMDHENMFWYRQDPGLGLRLIYFSYDVKMKEKGDIPEGYSVSREKKERFSLILESASTNQTSMYLCASSHGTTYEQYFGPGTRLTVT.

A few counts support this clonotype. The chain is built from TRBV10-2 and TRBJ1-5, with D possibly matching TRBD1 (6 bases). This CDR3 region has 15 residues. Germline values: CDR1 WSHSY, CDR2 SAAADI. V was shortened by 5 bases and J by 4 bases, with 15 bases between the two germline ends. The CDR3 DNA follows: TGCGCCAGCAGTCTTACCGGGACACATAATCAGCCCCAGCATTTT. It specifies CASSLTGTHNQPQHF.

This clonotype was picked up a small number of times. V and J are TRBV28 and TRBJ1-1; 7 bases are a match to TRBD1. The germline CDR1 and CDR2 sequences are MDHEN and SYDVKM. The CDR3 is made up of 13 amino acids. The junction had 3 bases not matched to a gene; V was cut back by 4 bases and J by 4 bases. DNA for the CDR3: TGTGCCAGCAGTTCCGCAGGGGGCACTGAAGCTTTCTTT. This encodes CASSSAGGTEAFF.

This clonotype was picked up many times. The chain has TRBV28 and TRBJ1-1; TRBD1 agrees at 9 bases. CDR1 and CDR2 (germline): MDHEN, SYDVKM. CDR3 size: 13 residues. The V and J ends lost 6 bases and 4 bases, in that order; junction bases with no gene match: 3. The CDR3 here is CASSMGQGTEAFF. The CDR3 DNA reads TGTGCCAGCAGCATGGGACAGGGCACTGAAGCTTTCTTT.

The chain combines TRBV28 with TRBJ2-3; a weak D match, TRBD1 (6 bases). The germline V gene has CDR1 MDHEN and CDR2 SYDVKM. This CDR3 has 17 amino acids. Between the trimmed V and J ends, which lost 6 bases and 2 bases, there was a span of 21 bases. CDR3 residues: CASRITSTGPLTDTQYF. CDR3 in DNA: TGTGCCAGCAGGATCACCTCGACAGGCCCCCTCACAGATACGCAGTATTTT.